This T cell receptor (beta chain) came from a study of T cell responses to AZD1222 COVID-19 vaccine. Turning to the study itself: Pooling of second doses given at about 4 or about 12 weeks was done. Whole-study findings and limits: Dominant CD4 TCR responses targeted spike regions 160-218 and 743-854. Among those given AZD1222, only 6 or 7 were seropositive at baseline.

Regarding this clone: No antigen is known for it.

The CDR3 length is 15 residues. From germline, CDR1 is SGHRS and CDR2 YFSETQ. V lost 0 bases and J lost 8; bases outside the gene matches: 5. Only in-frame clones appear in the TCRdb table, and some are missing; sequencing was by immunoSEQ multiplex PCR. The data hold over 100,000 clones, with around nine tenths observed a single time. The specimen comprised peripheral blood, sampled on day 0 of AZD1222 vaccination. The chain uses TRBV5-1 and TRBJ2-1, with 10 bases that match TRBD2. This receptor was identified in an adult in good health. CDR3 nucleotides: TGCGCCAGCAGCTTGGGACTAGCGGGTGGGTATGAGCAGTTCTTC. Protein: CASSLGLAGGYEQFF.